What follows is one T cell receptor (beta chain) and its context. TCRdb used MiXCR to reprocess the 5' RACE reads, holding one entry per CDR3 protein. Among approximately 100,000 distinct CDR3 sequences listed, approximately 18% were seen once. This entry belongs to a study of T cells of healthy individuals. This CDR3 contains 13 residues. V lost 6 bases and J lost 4; bases outside the gene matches: 2. Germline assignment: CDR1 SGHVS and CDR2 FQNEAQ. The clonotype was recovered from a human donor in good health. The chain couples TRBV7-8 to TRBJ2-7, with 11 bases lining up with TRBD1. CDR3 coding DNA: TGTGCCAGCAGTCGGGACAGGGGGTACGAGCAGTACTTC. Protein: CASSRDRGYEQYF.